The 21 T cell receptor beta chains in this list originate from one sample, sequenced in a study of T cells in Graves' hyperthyroidism and ophthalmopathy. Amplification of TCR beta CDR3 regions used RNA as the template. RT-PCR in the first round (using the HTBI primer set) targeted the TCR CDR3. From the multiplex PCR reads, TCRdb called clonotypes with MiXCR, one entry per CDR3 protein. The sample includes a few hundred thousand distinct CDR3 sequences, approximately 20% of them seen just once. The sequenced sample was blood. These receptors were collected from a woman aged 18-29 years with Graves' hyperthyroidism.

Ten or more counts support this clonotype. The chain links TRBV6-2 or TRBV6-3 to TRBJ2-5; unclear D gene. V was pared by 0 bases and J by 2 bases, with 10 bases between. The CDR3 covers 15 residues. Germline lookup yields CDR1 MNHEY and CDR2 SVGEGT. DNA of the CDR3: TGTGCCAGCAGTTACTCAGTGTCGGCTCAAGAGACCCAGTACTTC. Translation: CASSYSVSAQETQYF.

This clonotype was seen only a few times. For the CDR3, the DNA is TGTGCCACCAGTGACGCAGGGGTACAAAACACCATATATTTT. The encoded protein is CATSDAGVQNTIYF. This chain connects TRBV24-1 to TRBJ1-3; tentatively, D is TRBD1 (6 bases). The CDR3 extends over 14 amino acids. Germline V gene data show CDR1 as KGHDR and CDR2 as SFDVKD. The V gene lost 4 bases and the J gene lost 6 bases, with 12 bases spanning the gap.

This clonotype was detected many times. The genes are TRBV3-1 and TRBJ2-5; the D call may be TRBD1 or TRBD2 (5 bases each). Trimming removed 0 bases from V and 7 bases from J, with 12 bases in between. The CDR3 loop spans 14 amino acids. The germline V gene encodes CDR1 LGHDT and CDR2 YNNKEL (reference sequence). CDR3 sequence: CASSQEGTHGTQYF. Here the CDR3 DNA reads TGTGCCAGCAGCCAAGAGGGGACCCACGGGACCCAGTACTTC.

This clonotype appeared a single time. The chain uses TRBV20-1 and TRBJ1-5, with D unclear. This CDR3 has 12 amino acids. Germline CDR1 reads DFQATT; CDR2 reads SNEGSKA (reference sequence). Trimming took 4 bases from V and 2 from J, leaving 6 bases between them. Here the CDR3 DNA reads TGCAGTGCTAAGGCTGGCAATCAGCCCCAGCATTTT. The encoded protein is CSAKAGNQPQHF.

This clonotype has at least ten counts. The DNA of the CDR3 is TGTGCCAGCAGTACTACAAGCCGAACTGAAGCTTTCTTT. Its translation is CASSTTSRTEAFF. The rearrangement joins TRBV25-1 to TRBJ1-1; no clear D. The CDR3 length is 13 residues. V lost 5 bases and J lost 5, with 12 bases in between. In germline, CDR1 is MGHDK, CDR2 SYGVNS. The full variable domain, rest sourced from reference TRBV25-1 and TRBJ1-1, is EADIYQTPRYLVIGTGKKITLECSQTMGHDKMYWYQQDPGMELHLIHYSYGVNSTEKGDLSSESTVSRIRTEHFPLTLESARPSHTSQYLCASSTTSRTEAFFGQGTRLTVV.

This clonotype was detected many times. CDR3 region: CASSLGQAYYGYTF. The CDR3, as DNA: TGTGCCAGCAGTTTAGGGCAGGCGTACTATGGCTACACCTTC. V and J are TRBV12-3 or TRBV12-4 and TRBJ1-2, with D uncertain. Trimming stripped 1 base from V and 3 bases from J, with 9 bases between. This CDR3 has 14 residues.

The gene calls are TRBV19 and TRBJ2-7, with 11 bases identical to TRBD1. The V gene's germline CDR1 is LNHDA and CDR2 SQIVND (reference sequence). The CDR3 length is 15 residues. V shed 7 bases, J shed 2 bases, and the junction held 7 bases outside the gene matches. CDR3 DNA: TGTGCCAGTAACAAAGGACAGGGGGCGACCTACGAGCAGTACTTC. The encoded protein is CASNKGQGATYEQYF.

This clonotype occurred a few times. The rearrangement uses TRBV12-5 and TRBJ2-5; D is undetermined. CDR1 is LGHNT and CDR2 is FRNRAP in the germline V gene. The CDR3 sequence is 16 residues long. Trimming shortened V by 7 bases and J by 4 bases, and 22 bases separated the two germline ends. The CDR3 DNA is TGTGCTAGTGCTCCCCCCAGGCCTCCCGGCGGAGAGACCCAGTACTTC. Translating it yields CASAPPRPPGGETQYF.

This clonotype appeared many times. This chain links TRBV4-2 with TRBJ1-2; no clear D. This CDR3 has 13 amino acids. V dropped 4 bases and J dropped 6 bases, with 12 bases sitting between them. Per germline, CDR1 LGHNA and CDR2 YNFKEQ. Here the CDR3 DNA reads TGTGCCAGCAGCCTGGTCGAACCCCATGGCTACACCTTC. Translation: CASSLVEPHGYTF.

The V gene is TRBV2, the J gene TRBJ1-5, with D uncertain. The CDR3 is 16 residues long. The V gene lost 6 bases and the J gene lost 2 bases, with 17 bases spanning the gap. Germline V lookup: CDR1 SNHLY, CDR2 FYNNEI. The CDR3 DNA reads TGTGCCAGCAGCCGAGGACCGGCTCGGGGCAATCAGCCCCAGCATTTT. This translates into CASSRGPARGNQPQHF. Full variable domain (missing parts from reference TRBV2 and TRBJ1-5): EPEVTQTPSHQVTQMGQEVILRCVPISNHLYFYWYRQILGQKVEFLVSFYNNEISEKSEIFDDQFSVERPDGSNFTLKIRSTKLEDSAMYFCASSRGPARGNQPQHFGDGTRLSIL.

This clonotype came up a few times. This chain links TRBV3-1 with TRBJ2-2; 8 bases are shared with TRBD2. Germline trimming cut 4 bases from V and 4 bases from J; bases unmatched to any gene: 5. The CDR3 extends over 15 amino acids. The germline gives CDR1 LGHDT, CDR2 YNNKEL (reference sequence). CDR3 bases: TGTGCCAGCAGCCCCCCGGGGGGGGCCACCGGGGAGCTGTTTTTT. Amino acids: CASSPPGGATGELFF.

The V and J genes are TRBV27 and TRBJ1-2; D may be TRBD1 (6 bases). CDR3 length equals 12 residues. Germline CDR1 MNHEY, CDR2 SMNVEV (reference sequence). V was cut by 8 bases and J by 6 bases, with 13 bases left in between. In DNA, the CDR3 is TGTGCCAGCCGGGGAGGGGGGCATGGCTACACCTTC. Amino acids: CASRGGGHGYTF.

At least ten counts were recorded for this clonotype. The chain recombines TRBV5-1 with TRBJ2-7; D remains ambiguous. Germline V gene sequence: CDR1 SGHRS, CDR2 YFSETQ. Between the trimmed V and J ends, which lost 0 bases and 1 base, there was a span of 11 bases. The CDR3 has 15 amino acids. The CDR3 sequence: CASSLGRTQSYEQYF. The CDR3 bases are TGCGCCAGCAGCTTGGGTCGCACCCAATCCTACGAGCAGTACTTC.

At least ten counts were recorded for this clonotype. The gene calls are TRBV7-8 and TRBJ2-7; D remains ambiguous. The V and J ends lost 3 bases and 4 bases respectively, with 7 bases between them. The V gene's germline CDR1 is SGHVS and CDR2 FQNEAQ. The length of the CDR3 is 12 residues. The CDR3 reads CASSLPLYEQYF. As DNA, the CDR3 is TGTGCCAGCAGCTTGCCACTTTACGAGCAGTACTTC.

Comments on this clonotype: A junction end diverges from the germline sequence, so it may reflect a read error. This chain uses TRBV2 with TRBJ1-1; possibly TRBD1 for D (6 bases). Looked up from germline, CDR1 is SNHLY and CDR2 is FYNNEI. This CDR3 region has 14 residues. CDR3 residues: CANRAGTVNAEAFF. The CDR3 nucleotides are TGTGCCAACAGGGCCGGGACGGTGAACGCTGAAGCTTTCTTT.

This clonotype was seen repeatedly, ten times or more. The chain carries TRBV20-1 and TRBJ1-6; D uncertain. Germline values: CDR1 DFQATT, CDR2 SNEGSKA (reference sequence). The V and J ends lost 1 base and 6 bases respectively, with 16 bases between them. The CDR3 length is 16 residues. The CDR3 DNA follows: TGCAGTGCTAGAGTCCCGTTCGAGGGTCTTAATTCACCCCTCCACTTT. It specifies CSARVPFEGLNSPLHF.

At least ten counts were recorded for this clonotype. The rearrangement uses TRBV28 and TRBJ1-2; unclear D gene. The CDR3 runs 11 residues. Germline lookup yields CDR1 MDHEN and CDR2 SYDVKM. V dropped 3 bases and J dropped 5 bases, with 4 bases sitting between them. The CDR3 nucleotides read TGTGCCAGCAGTTTTCAGTATGGCTACACCTTC. Translating gives CASSFQYGYTF.

This clonotype showed up many times. The chain employs TRBV6-5 and TRBJ2-2; D assignment may be TRBD1 or TRBD2 (5 bases each). The germline V gene has CDR1 MNHEY and CDR2 SVGAGI. This CDR3 comprises 14 residues. V dropped 6 bases and J dropped 4 bases, with 12 bases sitting between them. The CDR3 DNA reads as TGTGCCAGCAGGGGGGTGTCGGGCACCGGGGAGCTGTTTTTT. Encoded protein: CASRGVSGTGELFF.

This clonotype was counted at least ten times. V gene TRBV6-5 combines with J gene TRBJ2-5, with TRBD2 identical over 14 bases. V lost 5 bases and J lost 2; bases outside the gene matches: 4. From germline, CDR1 is MNHEY and CDR2 SVGAGI. The CDR3 sequence is 16 residues long. The CDR3 here is CASSPGLAGAQETQYF. The CDR3 DNA follows: TGTGCCAGCAGTCCGGGACTAGCGGGGGCACAAGAGACCCAGTACTTC.

This clonotype occurred many times. This rearrangement joins TRBV20-1 to TRBJ2-5, with 8 positions matching TRBD2. Germline V gene data show CDR1 as DFQATT and CDR2 as SNEGSKA (reference sequence). This CDR3 has 11 amino acids. V gave up 6 bases and J gave up 9 bases; unmatched junction bases: 6. For the CDR3, the DNA is TGCAGTGCCAGCGGGGGCCGGGCCCAGTACTTC. It encodes CSASGGRAQYF.

In this sample, this clonotype turned up many times. The chain is built from TRBV20-1 and TRBJ1-5; D is unresolved. Trimming stripped 6 bases from V and 0 bases from J, with 12 bases between. CDR1 is DFQATT, CDR2 SNEGSKA, per germline (reference sequence). The CDR3 loop spans 14 amino acids. CDR3 in amino acids: CSAHGSVSNQPQHF. The CDR3 coding sequence is TGCAGTGCGCACGGGTCGGTTAGCAATCAGCCCCAGCATTTT.